Included here is one TCR beta chain sequence, with context. This clonotype occurred many times. This clone's antigen is unknown. The record has no base qualities; no much larger clone is one base away. There are 11 amino acids in the CDR3, from cysteine to phenylalanine inclusive. The only DNA kept is the CDR3, 33 bases in frame from the first base. V has 6 bases trimmed and J has 5 bases trimmed; junction bases matching no gene number 3. Looking up the germline V gene (reference sequence) yields CDR1 DFQATT and CDR2 SNEGSKA. This specimen belongs to a study of early T cells in non-severe SARS-CoV-2 infection (TCRdb year 2021). About the investigation overall: TCR sequencing used bulk RNA from unsorted whole blood, so alpha and beta chains could not be paired. Results and caveats for the whole study, not just this receptor: VDJdb matching was skewed toward anti-spike CD8 responses and likely underestimated virus-specific expansions by missing private and CD4 specificities.

A case-control design nested within a healthcare worker cohort in London, UK, was used, with weekly nasopharyngeal swab PCR tests and blood sampling performed. Healthcare workers were recruited during the week of the UK lockdown, between 23 and 31 March 2020, and followed weekly for up to 16 weeks. The library was generated by 5' RACE. These reads were obtained on a NextSeq 500. In the TCR library protocol, unique molecular identifiers were attached to individual cDNA molecules to correct for PCR bias and sequencing error. Both TCR alpha and beta chains were sequenced, and tight co-correlation was observed between alpha and beta sequence abundances in each sample. In the original analysis: V gene, J gene and CDR3 annotation of TCR sequences was performed with Decombinator V4. Expanded TCRs were defined as changing significantly between any two time points under a Poisson model with p below 0.0001. TCR abundances were normalised to the total number of TCRs sequenced per sample and were expressed as counts per million. MAIT TCRs were defined by TRAV1-2 paired with TRAJ12, TRAJ20 or TRAJ33, and iNKT TCRs by TRAV10 paired with TRAJ18. VDJdb, accessed 1 November 2021, was searched for CMV, EBV and SARS-CoV-2 annotated TCRs, excluding TCRs annotated for multiple antigens. TCRdb trimmed the raw reads at Q25, called clones with MiXCR and kept productive beta chains. One record per CDR3 amino acid sequence lists the most common genes and DNA. The V and J calls and clone size come from TCRdb's table, not from the authors' own analysis. This sample holds roughly 100,000 distinct CDR3 sequences; under 15% were observed only once. The ten biggest clones cover less than 8% of the sample.

The TCR sequence derives from an adult who was a healthcare worker with PCR-confirmed SARS-CoV-2 infection or an uninfected control (not recorded which). The sequence links TRBV20-1 to TRBJ2-7; a stretch of 8 junction bases matches TRBD1. The source material was whole blood. The CDR3 reads as follows: CSAAQGDEQYF. The bases are TGCAGTGCCGCACAGGGGGACGAGCAGTACTTC.